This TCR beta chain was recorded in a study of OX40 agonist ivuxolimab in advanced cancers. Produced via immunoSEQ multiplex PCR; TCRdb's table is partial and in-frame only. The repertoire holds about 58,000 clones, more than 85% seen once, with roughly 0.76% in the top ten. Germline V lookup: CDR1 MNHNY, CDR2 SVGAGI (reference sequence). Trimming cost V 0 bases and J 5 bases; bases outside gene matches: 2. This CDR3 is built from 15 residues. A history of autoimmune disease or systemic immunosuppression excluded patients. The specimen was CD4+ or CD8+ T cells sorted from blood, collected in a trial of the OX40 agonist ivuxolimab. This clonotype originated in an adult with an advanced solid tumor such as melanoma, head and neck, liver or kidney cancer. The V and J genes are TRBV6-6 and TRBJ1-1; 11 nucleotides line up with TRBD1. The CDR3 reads CASSYSDRGQTEAFF. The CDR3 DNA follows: TGTGCCAGCAGTTACTCGGACAGGGGGCAGACTGAAGCTTTCTTT.